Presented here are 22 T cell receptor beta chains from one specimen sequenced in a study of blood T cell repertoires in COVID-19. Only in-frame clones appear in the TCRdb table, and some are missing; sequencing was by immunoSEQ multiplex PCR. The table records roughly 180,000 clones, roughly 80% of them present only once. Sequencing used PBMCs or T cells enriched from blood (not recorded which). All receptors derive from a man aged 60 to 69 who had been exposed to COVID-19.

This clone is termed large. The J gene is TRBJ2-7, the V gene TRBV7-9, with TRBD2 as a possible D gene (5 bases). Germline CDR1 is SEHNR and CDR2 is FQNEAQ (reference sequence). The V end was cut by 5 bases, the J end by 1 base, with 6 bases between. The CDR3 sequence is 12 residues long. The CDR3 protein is CASSRESYEQYF. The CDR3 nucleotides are TGTGCCAGCAGCCGGGAATCCTACGAGCAGTACTTC. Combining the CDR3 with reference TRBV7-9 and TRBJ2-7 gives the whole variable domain DTGVSQNPRHKITKRGQNVTFRCDPISEHNRLYWYRQTLGQGPEFLTYFQNEAQLEKSRLLSDRFSAERPKGSFSTLEIQRTEQGDSAMYLCASSRESYEQYFGPGTRLTVT.

The CDR3 reads CASSLRQGAGELFF. The DNA for the CDR3 is TGTGCCAGCAGCTTGAGACAGGGGGCCGGGGAGCTGTTTTTT. The gene calls are TRBV7-2 and TRBJ2-2, with 9 positions matching TRBD1. V shed 3 bases, J shed 6 bases, and the junction held 2 bases outside the gene matches. The CDR3 sequence is 14 residues long. The V gene's germline CDR1 is SGHTA and CDR2 FQGNSA.

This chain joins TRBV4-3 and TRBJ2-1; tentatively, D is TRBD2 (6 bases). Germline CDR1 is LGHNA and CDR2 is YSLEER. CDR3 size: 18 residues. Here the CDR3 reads CATGTFGLLAPSYNEQFF. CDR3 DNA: TGCGCTACCGGGACTTTCGGGCTGCTGGCGCCATCCTACAATGAGCAGTTCTTC.

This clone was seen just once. This CDR3 reads CASSQRTSGRAVGELFF. As DNA, the CDR3 is TGTGCCAGCAGCCAGCGGACTAGCGGGAGGGCCGTCGGGGAGCTGTTTTTT. V is TRBV7-9 and J is TRBJ2-2; 15 bases match TRBD2. The length of the CDR3 is 17 residues. V lost 5 bases, J lost 7 bases, and 8 bases stayed unmatched. Germline CDR1 reads SEHNR; CDR2 reads FQNEAQ (reference sequence).

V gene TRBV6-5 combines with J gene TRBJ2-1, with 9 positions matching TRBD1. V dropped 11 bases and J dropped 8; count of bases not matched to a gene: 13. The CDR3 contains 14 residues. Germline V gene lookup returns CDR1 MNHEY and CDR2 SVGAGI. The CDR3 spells CAGEPGQGIHEQFF. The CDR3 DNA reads TGTGCCGGTGAACCGGGACAGGGAATCCATGAGCAGTTCTTC.

CDR3 amino acids: CASSEHMIVSAFF. CDR3 nucleotides: TGTGCCAGCAGCGAACATATGATCGTATCGGCTTTCTTT. The rearrangement links TRBV7-2 to TRBJ1-1; D unresolved. Trimming took 5 bases from V and 11 from J, leaving 18 bases between them. The CDR3 covers 13 residues. Germline CDR1 SGHTA, CDR2 FQGNSA. The variable domain in full, completed from reference TRBV7-2 and TRBJ1-1, reads GAGVSQSPSNKVTEKGKDVELRCDPISGHTALYWYRQSLGQGLEFLIYFQGNSAPDKSGLPSDRFSAERTGGSVSTLTIQRTQQEDSAVYLCASSEHMIVSAFFGQGTRLTVV.

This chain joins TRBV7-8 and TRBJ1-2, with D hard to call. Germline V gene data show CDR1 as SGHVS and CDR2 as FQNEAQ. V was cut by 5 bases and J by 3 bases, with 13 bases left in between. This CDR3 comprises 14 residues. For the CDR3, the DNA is TGTGCCAGCAGCCTGAGACCGAGGGACTATGGCTACACCTTC. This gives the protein CASSLRPRDYGYTF.

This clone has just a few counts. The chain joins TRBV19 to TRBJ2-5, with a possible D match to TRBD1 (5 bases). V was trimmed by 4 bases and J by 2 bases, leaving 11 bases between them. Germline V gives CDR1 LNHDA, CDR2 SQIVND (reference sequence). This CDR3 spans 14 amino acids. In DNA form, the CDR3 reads TGTGCCAGTAGTACCCCTAGGGGACAAGAGACCCAGTACTTC. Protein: CASSTPRGQETQYF.

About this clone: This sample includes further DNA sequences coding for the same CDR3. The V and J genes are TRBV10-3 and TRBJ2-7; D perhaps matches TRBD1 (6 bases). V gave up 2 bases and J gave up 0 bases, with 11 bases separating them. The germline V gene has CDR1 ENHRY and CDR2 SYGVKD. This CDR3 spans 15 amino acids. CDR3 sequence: CAISERTASSYEQYF. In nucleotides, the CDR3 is TGTGCCATCAGTGAGAGGACAGCGAGCTCCTACGAGCAGTACTTC.

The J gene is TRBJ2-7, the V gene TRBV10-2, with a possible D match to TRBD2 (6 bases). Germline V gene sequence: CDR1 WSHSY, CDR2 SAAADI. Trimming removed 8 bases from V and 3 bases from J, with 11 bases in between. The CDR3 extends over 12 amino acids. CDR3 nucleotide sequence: TGCGCCAGCGGAGATAGCGGCTACGAGCAGTACTTC. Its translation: CASGDSGYEQYF.

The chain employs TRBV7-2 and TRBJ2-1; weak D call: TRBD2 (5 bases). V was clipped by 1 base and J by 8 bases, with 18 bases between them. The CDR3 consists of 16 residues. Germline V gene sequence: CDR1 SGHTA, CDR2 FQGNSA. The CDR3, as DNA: TGTGCCAGCAGCTTAGATGTGACTACGGGCTCCGATGAGCAGTTCTTC. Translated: CASSLDVTTGSDEQFF.

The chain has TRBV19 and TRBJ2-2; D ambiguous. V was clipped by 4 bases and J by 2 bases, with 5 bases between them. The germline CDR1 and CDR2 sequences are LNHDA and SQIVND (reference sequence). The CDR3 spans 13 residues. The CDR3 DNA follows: TGTGCCAGTAGTACCCAAAACACCGGGGAGCTGTTTTTT. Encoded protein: CASSTQNTGELFF.

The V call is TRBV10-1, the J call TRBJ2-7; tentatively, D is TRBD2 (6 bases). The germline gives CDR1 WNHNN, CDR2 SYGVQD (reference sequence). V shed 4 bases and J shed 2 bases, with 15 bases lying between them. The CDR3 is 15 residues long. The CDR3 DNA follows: TGCGCCAGCAGTGGCGCCGGGACTCCCACCTACGAGCAGTACTTC. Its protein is CASSGAGTPTYEQYF.

In nucleotides, the CDR3 is TGTGCCAGCTCCAAACAAACAGGGATATCGGCCTACGAGCAGTACTTC. Protein product: CASSKQTGISAYEQYF. The rearrangement links TRBV18 to TRBJ2-7; tentatively, D is TRBD1 (6 bases). V was pared by 6 bases and J by 2 bases, with 20 bases between. The CDR3 contains 16 residues. The germline gives CDR1 KGHSH, CDR2 LQKENI.

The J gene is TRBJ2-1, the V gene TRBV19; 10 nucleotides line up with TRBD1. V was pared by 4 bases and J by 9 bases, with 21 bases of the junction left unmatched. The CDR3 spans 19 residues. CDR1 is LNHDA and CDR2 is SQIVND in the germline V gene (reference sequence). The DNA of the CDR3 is TGTGCCAGTAGTACAACCCTTATTACCTGGGACAGGGGAAGTGCTGAGCAGTTCTTC. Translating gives CASSTTLITWDRGSAEQFF.

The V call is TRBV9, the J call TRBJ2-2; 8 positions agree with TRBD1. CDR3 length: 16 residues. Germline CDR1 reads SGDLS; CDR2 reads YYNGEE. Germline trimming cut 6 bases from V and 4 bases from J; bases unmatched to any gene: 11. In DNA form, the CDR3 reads TGTGCCAGCAATCTAGCTACAGGGGGTGGCACCGGGGAGCTGTTTTTT. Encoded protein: CASNLATGGGTGELFF.

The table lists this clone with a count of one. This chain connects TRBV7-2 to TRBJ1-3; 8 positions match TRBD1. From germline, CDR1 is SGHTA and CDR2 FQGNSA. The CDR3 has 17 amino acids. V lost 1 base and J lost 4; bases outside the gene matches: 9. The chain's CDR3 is CASSLGGGQGGGNTIYF. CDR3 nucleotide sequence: TGTGCCAGCAGCTTAGGAGGAGGACAGGGAGGAGGAAACACCATATATTTT.

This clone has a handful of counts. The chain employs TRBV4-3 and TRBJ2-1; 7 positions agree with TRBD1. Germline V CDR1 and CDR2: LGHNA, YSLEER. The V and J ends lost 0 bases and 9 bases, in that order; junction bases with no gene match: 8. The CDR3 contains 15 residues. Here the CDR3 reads CASSQDETGFVEQFF. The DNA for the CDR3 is TGCGCCAGCAGCCAAGATGAGACAGGGTTTGTTGAGCAGTTCTTC.

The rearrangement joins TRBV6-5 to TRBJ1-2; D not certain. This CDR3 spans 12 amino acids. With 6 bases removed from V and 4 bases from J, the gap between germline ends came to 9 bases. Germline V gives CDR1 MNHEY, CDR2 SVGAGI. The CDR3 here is CASRLGPYGYTF. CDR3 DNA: TGTGCCAGCAGGCTGGGCCCCTATGGCTACACCTTC.

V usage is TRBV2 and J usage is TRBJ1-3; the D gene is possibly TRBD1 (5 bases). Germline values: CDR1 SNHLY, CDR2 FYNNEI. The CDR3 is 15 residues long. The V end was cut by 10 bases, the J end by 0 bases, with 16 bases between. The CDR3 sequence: CAIRTRSVSGNTIYF. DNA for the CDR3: TGTGCCATCCGGACACGATCCGTCTCTGGAAACACCATATATTTT.

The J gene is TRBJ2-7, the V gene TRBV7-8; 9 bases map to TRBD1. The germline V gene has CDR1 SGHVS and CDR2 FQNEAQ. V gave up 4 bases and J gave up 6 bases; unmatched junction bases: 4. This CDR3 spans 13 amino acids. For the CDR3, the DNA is TGTGCCAGCAGCTGGACAGGGGAGCGCGAGCAGTACTTC. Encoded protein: CASSWTGEREQYF. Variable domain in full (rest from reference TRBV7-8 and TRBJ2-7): GAGVSQSPRYKVAKRGQDVALRCDPISGHVSLFWYQQALGQGPEFLTYFQNEAQLDKSGLPSDRFFAERPEGSVSTLKIQRTQQEDSAVYLCASSWTGEREQYFGPGTRLTVT.

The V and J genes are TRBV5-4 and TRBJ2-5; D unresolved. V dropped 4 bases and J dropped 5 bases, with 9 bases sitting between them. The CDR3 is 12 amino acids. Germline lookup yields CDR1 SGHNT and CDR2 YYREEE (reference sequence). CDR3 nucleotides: TGTGCCAGCAGCGTCGATCGGGAGACCCAGTACTTC. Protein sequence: CASSVDRETQYF.